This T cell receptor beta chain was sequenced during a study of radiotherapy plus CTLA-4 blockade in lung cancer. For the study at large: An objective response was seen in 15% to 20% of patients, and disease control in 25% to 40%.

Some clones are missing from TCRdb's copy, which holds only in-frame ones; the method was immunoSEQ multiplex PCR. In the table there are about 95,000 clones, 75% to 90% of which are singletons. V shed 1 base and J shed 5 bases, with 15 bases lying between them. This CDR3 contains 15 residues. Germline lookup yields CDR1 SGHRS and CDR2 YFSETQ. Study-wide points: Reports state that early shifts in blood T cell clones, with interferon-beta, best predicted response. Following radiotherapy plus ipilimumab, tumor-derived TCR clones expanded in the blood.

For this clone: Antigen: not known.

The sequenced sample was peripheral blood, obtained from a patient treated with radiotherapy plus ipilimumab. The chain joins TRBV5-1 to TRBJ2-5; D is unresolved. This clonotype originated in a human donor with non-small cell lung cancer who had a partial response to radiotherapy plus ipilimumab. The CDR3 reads CASSLNSWARETQYF. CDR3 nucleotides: TGCGCCAGCAGCTTGAACTCCTGGGCAAGGGAGACCCAGTACTTC. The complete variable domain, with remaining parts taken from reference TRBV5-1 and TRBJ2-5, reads KAGVTQTPRYLIKTRGQQVTLSCSPISGHRSVSWYQQTPGQGLQFLFEYFSETQRNKGNFPGRFSGRQFSNSRSEMNVSTLELGDSALYLCASSLNSWARETQYFGPGTRLLVL.